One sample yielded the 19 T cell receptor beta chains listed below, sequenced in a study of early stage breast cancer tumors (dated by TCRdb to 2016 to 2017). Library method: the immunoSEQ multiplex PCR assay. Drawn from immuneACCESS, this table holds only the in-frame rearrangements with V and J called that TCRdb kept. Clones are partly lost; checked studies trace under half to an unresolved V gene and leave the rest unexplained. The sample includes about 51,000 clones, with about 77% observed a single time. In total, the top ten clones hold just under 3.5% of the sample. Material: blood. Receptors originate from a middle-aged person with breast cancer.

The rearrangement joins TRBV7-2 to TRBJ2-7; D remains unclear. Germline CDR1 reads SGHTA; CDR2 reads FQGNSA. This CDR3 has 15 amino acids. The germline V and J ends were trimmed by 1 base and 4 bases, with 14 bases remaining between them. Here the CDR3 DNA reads TGTGCCAGCAGCTTAGGAGGCCAGGCCTATTACGAGCAGTACTTC. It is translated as CASSLGGQAYYEQYF.

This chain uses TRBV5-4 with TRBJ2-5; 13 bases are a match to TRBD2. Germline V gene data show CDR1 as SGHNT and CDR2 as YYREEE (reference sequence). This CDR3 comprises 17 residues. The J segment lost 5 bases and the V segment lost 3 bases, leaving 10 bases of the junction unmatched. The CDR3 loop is CASSSHEGTSGTETQYF. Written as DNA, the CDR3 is TGTGCCAGCAGCTCACACGAGGGGACTAGCGGGACGGAGACCCAGTACTTC.

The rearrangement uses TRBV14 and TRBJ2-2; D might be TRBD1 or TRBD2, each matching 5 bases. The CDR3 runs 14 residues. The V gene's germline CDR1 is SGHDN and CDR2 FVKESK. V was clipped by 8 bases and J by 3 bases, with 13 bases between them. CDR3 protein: CASRRGVDTGELFF. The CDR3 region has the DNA TGTGCCAGCCGTAGGGGAGTTGACACCGGGGAGCTGTTTTTT.

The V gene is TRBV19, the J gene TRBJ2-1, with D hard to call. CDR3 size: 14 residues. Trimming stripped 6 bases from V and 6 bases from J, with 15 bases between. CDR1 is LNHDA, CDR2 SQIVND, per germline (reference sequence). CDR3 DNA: TGTGCCAGTAGCCCACTACCCCAAGGCAATGAGCAGTTCTTC. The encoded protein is CASSPLPQGNEQFF.

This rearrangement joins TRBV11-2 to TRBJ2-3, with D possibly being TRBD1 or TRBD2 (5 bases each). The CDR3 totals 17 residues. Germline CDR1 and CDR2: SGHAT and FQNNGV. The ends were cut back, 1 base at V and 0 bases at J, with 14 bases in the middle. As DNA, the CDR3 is TGTGCCAGCAGCTTAGTCCCCACGGGACCTAGCACAGATACGCAGTATTTT. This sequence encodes CASSLVPTGPSTDTQYF. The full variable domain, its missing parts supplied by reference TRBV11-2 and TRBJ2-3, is EAGVAQSPRYKIIEKRQSVAFWCNPISGHATLYWYQQILGQGPKLLIQFQNNGVVDDSQLPKDRFSAERLKGVDSTLKIQPAKLEDSAVYLCASSLVPTGPSTDTQYFGPGTRLTVL.

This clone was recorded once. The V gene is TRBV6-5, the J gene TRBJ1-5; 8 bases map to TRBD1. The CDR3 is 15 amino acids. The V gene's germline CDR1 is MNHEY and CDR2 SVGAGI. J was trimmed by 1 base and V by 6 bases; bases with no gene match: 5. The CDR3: CASSSTGGSNQPQHF. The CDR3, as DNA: TGTGCCAGCAGCTCCACAGGGGGGAGCAATCAGCCCCAGCATTTT.

The CDR3 DNA follows: TGTGCCAGCAGGCCACAGTATGGGAGGAGCGAAAAACTGTTTTTT. Residues: CASRPQYGRSEKLFF. This chain joins TRBV6-5 and TRBJ1-4; D is undetermined. From germline, CDR1 is MNHEY and CDR2 SVGAGI. The CDR3 has 15 amino acids. The V end lost 6 bases, the J end lost 8 bases, and 19 bases lay between the germline ends.

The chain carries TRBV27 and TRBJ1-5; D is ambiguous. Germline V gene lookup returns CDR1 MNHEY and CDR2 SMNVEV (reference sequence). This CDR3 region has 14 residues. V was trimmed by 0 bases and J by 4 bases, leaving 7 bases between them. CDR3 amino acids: CASSLSYQNQPQHF. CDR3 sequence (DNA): TGTGCCAGCAGTTTATCGTACCAAAATCAGCCCCAGCATTTT.

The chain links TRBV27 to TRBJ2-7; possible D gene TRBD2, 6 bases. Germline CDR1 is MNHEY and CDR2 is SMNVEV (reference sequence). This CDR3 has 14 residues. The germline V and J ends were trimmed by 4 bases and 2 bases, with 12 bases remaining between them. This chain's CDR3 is CASSSATGAYEQYF. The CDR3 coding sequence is TGTGCCAGCAGTTCAGCGACGGGAGCCTACGAGCAGTACTTC.

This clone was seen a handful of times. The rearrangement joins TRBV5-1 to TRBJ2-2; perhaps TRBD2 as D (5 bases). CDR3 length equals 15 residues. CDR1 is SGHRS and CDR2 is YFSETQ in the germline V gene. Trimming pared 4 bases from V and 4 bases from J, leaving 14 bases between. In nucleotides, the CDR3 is TGCGCCAGCAGCCTGGAGCTCCGGGGCACCGGGGAGCTGTTTTTT. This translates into CASSLELRGTGELFF.

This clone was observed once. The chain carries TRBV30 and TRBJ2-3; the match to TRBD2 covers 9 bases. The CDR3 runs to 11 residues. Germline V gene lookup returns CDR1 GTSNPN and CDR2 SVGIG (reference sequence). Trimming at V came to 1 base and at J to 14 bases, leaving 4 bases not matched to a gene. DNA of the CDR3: TGTGCCTGGAGTGGGACTAGCGTTCGGTATTTT. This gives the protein CAWSGTSVRYF.

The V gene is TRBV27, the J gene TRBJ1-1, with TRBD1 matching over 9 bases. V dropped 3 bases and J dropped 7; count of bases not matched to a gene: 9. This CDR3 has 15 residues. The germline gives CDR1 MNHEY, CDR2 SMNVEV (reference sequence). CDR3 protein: CASSFGQGNTLEAFF. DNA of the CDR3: TGTGCCAGCAGTTTTGGACAGGGGAATACACTTGAAGCTTTCTTT.

CDR3 in amino acids: CASSPRLAGERDEQFF. CDR3 nucleotide sequence: TGTGCCAGCTCACCTCGACTAGCGGGAGAGCGAGATGAGCAGTTCTTC. This chain uses TRBV18 with TRBJ2-1; 12 bases are a match to TRBD2. V dropped 3 bases and J dropped 8; count of bases not matched to a gene: 8. The germline V gene encodes CDR1 KGHSH and CDR2 LQKENI. The CDR3 extends over 16 amino acids.

CDR3 sequence (DNA): TGTGCCAGCAGACAACATCAGGGGGCCACTGAAGCTTTCTTT. It codes for CASRQHQGATEAFF. The V call is TRBV7-2, the J call TRBJ1-1, with 8 bases that match TRBD1. The CDR3 length is 14 residues. Germline CDR1 SGHTA, CDR2 FQGNSA. J lost 4 bases, V lost 6 bases, and 7 bases had no gene match.

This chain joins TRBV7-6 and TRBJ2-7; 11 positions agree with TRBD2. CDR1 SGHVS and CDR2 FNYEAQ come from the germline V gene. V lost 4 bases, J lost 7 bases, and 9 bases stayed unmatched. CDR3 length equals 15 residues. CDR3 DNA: TGTGCCAGCAGCTCTTATAGCGGGAGGGCGGGGGAGCAGTACTTC. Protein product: CASSSYSGRAGEQYF.

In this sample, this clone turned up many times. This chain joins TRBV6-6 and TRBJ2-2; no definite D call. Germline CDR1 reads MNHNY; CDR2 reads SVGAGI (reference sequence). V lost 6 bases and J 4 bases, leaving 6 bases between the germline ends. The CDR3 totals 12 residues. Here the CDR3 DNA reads TGTGCCAGCAGACCAGCCACCGGGGAGCTGTTTTTT. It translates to CASRPATGELFF.

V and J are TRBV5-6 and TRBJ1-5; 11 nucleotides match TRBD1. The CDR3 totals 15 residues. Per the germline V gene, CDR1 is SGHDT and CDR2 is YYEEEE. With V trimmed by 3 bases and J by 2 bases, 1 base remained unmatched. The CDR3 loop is CASSWGQGGNQPQHF. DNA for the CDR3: TGTGCCAGCAGCTGGGGACAGGGGGGCAATCAGCCCCAGCATTTT.

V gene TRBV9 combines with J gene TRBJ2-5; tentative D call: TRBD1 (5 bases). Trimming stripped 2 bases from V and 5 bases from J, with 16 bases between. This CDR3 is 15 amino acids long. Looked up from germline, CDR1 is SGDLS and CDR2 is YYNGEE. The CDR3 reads CASSVSWGYWETQYF. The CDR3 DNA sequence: TGTGCCAGCAGCGTCAGCTGGGGCTATTGGGAGACCCAGTACTTC.

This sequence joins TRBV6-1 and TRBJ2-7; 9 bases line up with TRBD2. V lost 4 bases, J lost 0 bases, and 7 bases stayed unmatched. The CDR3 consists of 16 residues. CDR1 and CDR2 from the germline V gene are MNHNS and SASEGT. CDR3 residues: CASSGLAGEVSYEQYF. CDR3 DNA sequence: TGTGCCAGCAGTGGGTTAGCGGGAGAGGTCTCCTACGAGCAGTACTTC.